These 16 T cell receptor beta chains were all obtained from the same sample, sequenced in a study of CDR3 diversity in severe acne. Each CDR3 protein gets one entry after TCRdb re-called the PCR reads with MiXCR. Of about 97,000 distinct CDR3 sequences in the sample, 51% were seen once. Sequencing used blood. Receptor source: a male donor with acne.

The rearrangement joins TRBV5-1 to TRBJ1-1; 8 bases map to TRBD1. Germline V CDR1 and CDR2: SGHRS, YFSETQ. CDR3 length equals 16 residues. J gave up 1 base and V 0 bases, and 5 bases lay outside the gene matches. CDR3 nucleotide sequence: TGCGCCAGCAGCTTGGAGCAGGGGGCGACGAACACTGAAGCTTTCTTT. Protein product: CASSLEQGATNTEAFF.

At least ten counts were recorded for this clonotype. The gene calls are TRBV7-8 and TRBJ2-3; D gene unclear. The CDR3 length is 14 residues. The V and J ends lost 3 bases and 0 bases respectively, with 7 bases between them. CDR1 and CDR2 (germline): SGHVS, FQNEAQ. CDR3 DNA: TGTGCCAGCAGCTTCCGCACTAGCACAGATACGCAGTATTTT. It specifies CASSFRTSTDTQYF.

This clonotype was picked up many times. V usage is TRBV5-1 and J usage is TRBJ2-3; 8 bases fit TRBD2. Germline V CDR1 and CDR2: SGHRS, YFSETQ. The CDR3 is 14 amino acids. V dropped 4 bases and J dropped 3; count of bases not matched to a gene: 4. The chain's CDR3 is CASSGGGRTDTQYF. The DNA for the CDR3 is TGCGCCAGCAGCGGTGGCGGGAGGACAGATACGCAGTATTTT.

This chain connects TRBV19 to TRBJ2-1, with 10 nucleotides matching TRBD2. Germline V gene sequence: CDR1 LNHDA, CDR2 SQIVND (reference sequence). This CDR3 spans 15 amino acids. Unmatched junction bases numbered 5, after V lost 1 base and J lost 8 bases. Here the CDR3 reads CASSIVASGSHEQFF. The DNA for the CDR3 is TGTGCCAGTAGTATAGTGGCTAGCGGGAGCCATGAGCAGTTCTTC.

In this sample, this clonotype is medium-sized. V is TRBV5-1 and J is TRBJ2-1, with TRBD2 matching 9 bases. V lost 7 bases to trimming and J lost 7 bases; unmatched junction nucleotides: 12. The germline V gene has CDR1 SGHRS and CDR2 YFSETQ. This CDR3 region has 15 residues. DNA for the CDR3: TGCGCCAGCGCCGTCGGGGCGGGAGGGGGTAATGAGCAGTTCTTC. It translates to CASAVGAGGGNEQFF.

This clonotype showed up many times. The rearrangement uses TRBV25-1 and TRBJ2-6; 8 positions match TRBD1. V shed 1 base and J 2 bases; nucleotides not matched to a gene: 4. Germline CDR1 is MGHDK and CDR2 is SYGVNS. This CDR3 contains 17 residues. DNA of the CDR3: TGTGCCAGCAGTGAATGGGACAGGTTAACTGGGGCCAACGTCCTGACTTTC. Its protein product is CASSEWDRLTGANVLTF.

This clonotype was recorded many times. The V gene is TRBV19, the J gene TRBJ2-5; D not resolved. Germline V gives CDR1 LNHDA, CDR2 SQIVND (reference sequence). The CDR3 is 14 residues long. Trimming removed 3 bases at V and 0 bases at J, with 8 bases between. CDR3 in DNA: TGTGCCAGTAGTATTCAGATCAACCAAGAGACCCAGTACTTC. Translated, it gives CASSIQINQETQYF. Complete variable domain (other parts from reference TRBV19 and TRBJ2-5): DGGITQSPKYLFRKEGQNVTLSCEQNLNHDAMYWYRQDPGQGLRLIYYSQIVNDFQKGDIAEGYSVSREKKESFPLTVTSAQKNPTAFYLCASSIQINQETQYFGPGTRLLVL.

V gene TRBV20-1 combines with J gene TRBJ1-1; no firm D call. CDR1 and CDR2 (germline): DFQATT, SNEGSKA (reference sequence). Trimming left V 3 bases short and J 8 bases short, with 10 bases between. This CDR3 has 11 residues. CDR3 coding DNA: TGCAGTGCTAGGGGTGGGTTCGAAGCTTTCTTT. Encoded protein: CSARGGFEAFF.

This clonotype was seen many times. The J gene is TRBJ2-2, the V gene TRBV28, with D perhaps TRBD2 (6 bases). The germline gives CDR1 MDHEN, CDR2 SYDVKM. V lost 6 bases to trimming and J lost 1 base, with 12 bases between them. The CDR3 has 15 amino acids. CDR3 sequence (DNA): TGTGCCAGCAGCCTCCAGGGAGGGAACACCGGGGAGCTGTTTTTT. This translates into CASSLQGGNTGELFF.

This clonotype came up once. V usage is TRBV4-3 and J usage is TRBJ2-3; possibly TRBD1 or TRBD2 for D (5 bases each). The CDR3 consists of 13 residues. Germline loops: CDR1 LGHNA, CDR2 YSLEER. The ends were cut back, 0 bases at V and 5 bases at J, with 6 bases in the middle. The DNA for the CDR3 is TGCGCCAGCAGCCAAGATGGGGGAGATACGCAGTATTTT. It specifies CASSQDGGDTQYF.

The chain couples TRBV13 to TRBJ2-2; 9 bases are a match to TRBD2. The CDR3 covers 16 residues. V shed 3 bases, J shed 4 bases, and the junction held 6 bases outside the gene matches. The V gene's germline CDR1 is PRHDT and CDR2 FYEKMQ (reference sequence). Here the CDR3 reads CASSFGEAGGTGELFF. CDR3 DNA sequence: TGTGCCAGCAGCTTTGGGGAAGCGGGGGGCACCGGGGAGCTGTTTTTT.

This chain connects TRBV10-3 to TRBJ2-2; D is unclear. Germline V gives CDR1 ENHRY, CDR2 SYGVKD. The CDR3 consists of 16 residues. With 5 bases removed from V and 1 base from J, the gap between germline ends came to 14 bases. The CDR3 region is CAISSSGTVNTGELFF. DNA of the CDR3: TGTGCCATCAGTTCCTCCGGTACTGTGAACACCGGGGAGCTGTTTTTT.

Ten or more counts support this clonotype. The V gene is TRBV15, the J gene TRBJ2-3, with D possibly being TRBD1 or TRBD2 (7 bases each). Looked up from germline, CDR1 is LNHNV and CDR2 is YYDKDF (reference sequence). This CDR3 has 16 amino acids. Between the trimmed V and J ends, which lost 8 bases and 4 bases, there was a span of 22 bases. DNA of the CDR3: TGTGCCACCTCCAAGGGGGCGGGAGACGGGGCAGATACGCAGTATTTT. Its translation: CATSKGAGDGADTQYF. The complete variable domain, with remaining parts taken from reference TRBV15 and TRBJ2-3, reads DAMVIQNPRYQVTQFGKPVTLSCSQTLNHNVMYWYQQKSSQAPKLLFHYYDKDFNNEADTPDNFQSRRPNTSFCFLDIRSPGLGDTAMYLCATSKGAGDGADTQYFGPGTRLTVL.

Ten or more counts support this clonotype. This chain connects TRBV25-1 to TRBJ2-5; maybe TRBD2 (6 bases). The CDR3 is made up of 13 amino acids. The germline V gene encodes CDR1 MGHDK and CDR2 SYGVNS. V lost 1 base and J 3 bases, leaving 6 bases between the germline ends. The CDR3 protein is CASSEWGEETQYF. In nucleotides, the CDR3 is TGTGCCAGCAGTGAATGGGGGGAAGAGACCCAGTACTTC.

The chain links TRBV10-1 to TRBJ2-3; D call uncertain. The CDR3 runs 13 residues. The germline CDR1 and CDR2 sequences are WNHNN and SYGVQD (reference sequence). Trimming removed 0 bases at V and 6 bases at J, with 7 bases between. This CDR3 is CASSESGTDTQYF. The CDR3 coding sequence is TGCGCCAGCAGTGAGTCGGGAACGGATACGCAGTATTTT.

Many counts were recorded for this clonotype. The chain uses TRBV25-1 and TRBJ2-2; no clear D. From germline, CDR1 is MGHDK and CDR2 SYGVNS. The CDR3 is 15 residues long. V lost 5 bases and J lost 1, with 11 bases in between. CDR3 nucleotide sequence: TGTGCCAGCAGTCCCCGCAAGGGGAACACCGGGGAGCTGTTTTTT. Translating gives CASSPRKGNTGELFF.